The 14 T cell receptor beta chains below come from one sample, sequenced in a study of shared clonotypes between healthy human individuals. TCRdb keeps only in-frame clones here, not all; method: immunoSEQ multiplex PCR. The sample contains under 850,000 clones, approximately 77% of which appear only once. The sequenced material came from memory CD4+ T cells sorted from blood. Noted subset: CD45RA-negative fraction. The receptors originated from a woman younger than 45 in good health.

As to this clone: The sample has other DNA sequences that encode this CDR3 too. The V gene is TRBV19, the J gene TRBJ2-1, with D possibly TRBD2 on 6 matching bases. The CDR3 is 14 amino acids. Germline-derived CDR1 and CDR2 are LNHDA and SQIVND (reference sequence). Trimming removed 3 bases from V and 2 bases from J, with 8 bases in between. The CDR3 DNA sequence: TGTGCCAGTAGTATTCGCGGGACCTACAATGAGCAGTTCTTC. This gives the protein CASSIRGTYNEQFF.

V is TRBV7-9 and J is TRBJ2-1; D may be TRBD2 (6 bases). The CDR3 is 16 residues long. CDR1 SEHNR and CDR2 FQNEAQ come from the germline V gene (reference sequence). Trimming removed 5 bases from V and 5 bases from J, with 19 bases in between. The CDR3 DNA reads as TGTGCCAGCAGCCCACTCGGGAGCGGTCTCGACAATGAGCAGTTCTTC. Its translation is CASSPLGSGLDNEQFF.

The chain has TRBV29-1 and TRBJ2-5; 7 bases fit TRBD1. The CDR3 runs 13 residues. Germline V CDR1 and CDR2: SQVTM, ANQGSEA. J lost 7 bases, V lost 1 base, and 6 bases had no gene match. The CDR3 spells CSVEGQGAVTQYF. The CDR3 coding sequence is TGCAGCGTTGAAGGACAGGGCGCGGTGACCCAGTACTTC.

This chain connects TRBV10-3 to TRBJ2-1, with 10 bases fitting TRBD2. Germline V gene lookup returns CDR1 ENHRY and CDR2 SYGVKD. This CDR3 spans 15 amino acids. V shed 0 bases, J shed 5 bases, and the junction held 1 base outside the gene matches. CDR3 nucleotides: TGTGCCATCAGTGAGTCAACTAGCGGGAACAATGAGCAGTTCTTC. Its translation: CAISESTSGNNEQFF.

V is TRBV2 and J is TRBJ2-5; no reliable D call. The V end lost 6 bases, the J end lost 2 bases, and 16 bases lay between the germline ends. CDR1 SNHLY and CDR2 FYNNEI come from the germline V gene. There are 15 residues in the CDR3. The chain's CDR3 is CASRARTAEQETQYF. CDR3 nucleotides: TGTGCCAGCAGAGCGCGCACGGCAGAACAAGAGACCCAGTACTTC. Full variable domain (remainder filled in from reference TRBV2 and TRBJ2-5): EPEVTQTPSHQVTQMGQEVILRCVPISNHLYFYWYRQILGQKVEFLVSFYNNEISEKSEIFDDQFSVERPDGSNFTLKIRSTKLEDSAMYFCASRARTAEQETQYFGPGTRLLVL.

CDR3 region: CASSVTGGSGANVLTF. For the CDR3, the DNA is TGCGCCAGCAGTGTGACAGGGGGCAGTGGGGCCAACGTCCTGACTTTC. V is TRBV10-2 and J is TRBJ2-6; 10 bases match TRBD1. The CDR3 is 16 amino acids. Germline V gene data show CDR1 as WSHSY and CDR2 as SAAADI. The trim removed 4 bases at V and 3 bases at J, leaving 3 bases unmatched.

This clone showed up just a few times. The V and J genes are TRBV28 and TRBJ2-3, with D uncertain. Germline V gene data show CDR1 as MDHEN and CDR2 as SYDVKM. This CDR3 contains 15 residues. Trimming removed 2 bases at V and 0 bases at J, with 9 bases between. CDR3 DNA: TGTGCCAGCAGTTTAGGTGACCCTAGCACAGATACGCAGTATTTT. The encoded protein is CASSLGDPSTDTQYF. Together with reference TRBV28 and TRBJ2-3, the CDR3 gives the full variable domain: DVKVTQSSRYLVKRTGEKVFLECVQDMDHENMFWYRQDPGLGLRLIYFSYDVKMKEKGDIPEGYSVSREKKERFSLILESASTNQTSMYLCASSLGDPSTDTQYFGPGTRLTVL.

There are many counts of this clone. The V call is TRBV19, the J call TRBJ2-4; 10 nucleotides line up with TRBD2. The CDR3 has 20 amino acids. J lost 0 bases, V lost 3 bases, and 14 bases had no gene match. CDR1 and CDR2 (germline): LNHDA, SQIVND (reference sequence). The DNA of the CDR3 is TGTGCCAGTAGTATGGATAGGGTAGCGGGAGGCCCCGTAGCCAAAAACATTCAGTACTTC. Translated, it gives CASSMDRVAGGPVAKNIQYF.

The chain combines TRBV4-1 with TRBJ2-3; no definite D call. Germline V gene lookup returns CDR1 MGHRA and CDR2 YSYEKL. V lost 1 base and J 4 bases, leaving 6 bases between the germline ends. This CDR3 is built from 13 residues. For the CDR3, the DNA is TGCGCCAGCAGCCAAGGGCTGTCAGATACGCAGTATTTT. Its protein is CASSQGLSDTQYF.

The chain employs TRBV28 and TRBJ1-3, with D maybe TRBD1 (6 bases). Germline loops: CDR1 MDHEN, CDR2 SYDVKM. The CDR3 sequence is 15 residues long. Deletions cut 6 bases from V and 0 bases from J, with 12 bases between. This CDR3 is CASRKQGPSGNTIYF. For the CDR3, the DNA is TGTGCCAGCAGAAAACAGGGCCCCTCTGGAAACACCATATATTTT.

In its sample, this clone was seen a few times. The V gene is TRBV6-1, the J gene TRBJ2-3; D gene unclear. This CDR3 has 15 amino acids. The germline V and J ends were trimmed by 2 bases and 6 bases, with 15 bases remaining between them. Germline CDR1 MNHNS, CDR2 SASEGT. CDR3 amino acids: CASSELLASVDTQYF. CDR3 DNA: TGTGCCAGCAGTGAATTACTCGCCTCGGTGGATACGCAGTATTTT.

This chain joins TRBV5-1 and TRBJ2-7, with D maybe TRBD2 (5 bases). This CDR3 is built from 14 residues. Trimming cost V 2 bases and J 2 bases, with 11 bases left between them. CDR1 SGHRS and CDR2 YFSETQ come from the germline V gene. CDR3 in DNA: TGCGCCAGCAGCTTCCACGAGCGGCCCTACGAGCAGTACTTC. Protein: CASSFHERPYEQYF.

V is TRBV5-4 and J is TRBJ2-3, with 9 bases identical to TRBD2. V shed 1 base, J shed 5 bases, and the junction held 5 bases outside the gene matches. The CDR3 length is 15 residues. Germline V gene sequence: CDR1 SGHNT, CDR2 YYREEE (reference sequence). The CDR3 DNA reads TGTGCCAGCAGCTTGCCTAGCGGGAATGTAGATACGCAGTATTTT. Its translation: CASSLPSGNVDTQYF. The entire variable domain, with the rest obtained from reference TRBV5-4 and TRBJ2-3, is as follows: ETGVTQSPTHLIKTRGQQVTLRCSSQSGHNTVSWYQQALGQGPQFIFQYYREEENGRGNFPPRFSGLQFPNYSSELNVNALELDDSALYLCASSLPSGNVDTQYFGPGTRLTVL.

The chain couples TRBV6-1 to TRBJ2-5; D may be TRBD1 or TRBD2 (5 bases each). Germline values: CDR1 MNHNS, CDR2 SASEGT. The CDR3 covers 14 residues. Between the trimmed V and J ends, which lost 7 bases and 4 bases, there was a span of 16 bases. For the CDR3, the DNA is TGTGCCAGCACCTCGTGGTCCGGGGCAGAGACCCAGTACTTC. This sequence encodes CASTSWSGAETQYF.